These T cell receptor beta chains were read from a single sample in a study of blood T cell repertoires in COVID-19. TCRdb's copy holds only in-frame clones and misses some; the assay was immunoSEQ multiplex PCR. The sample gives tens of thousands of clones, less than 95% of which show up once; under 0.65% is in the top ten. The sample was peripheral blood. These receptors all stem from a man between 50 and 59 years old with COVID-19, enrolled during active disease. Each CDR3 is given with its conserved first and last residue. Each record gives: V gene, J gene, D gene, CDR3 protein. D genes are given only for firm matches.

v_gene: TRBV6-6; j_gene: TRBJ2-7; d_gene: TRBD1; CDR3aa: CASTRTGAFHEQYF
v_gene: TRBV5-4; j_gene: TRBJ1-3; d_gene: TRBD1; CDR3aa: CASSSTGAGNTIYF
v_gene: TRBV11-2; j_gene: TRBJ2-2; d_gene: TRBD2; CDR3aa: CASSQTSGIITGELFF
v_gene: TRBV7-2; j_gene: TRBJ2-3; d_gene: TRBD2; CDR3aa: CASSSTSGTMTVTDTQYF
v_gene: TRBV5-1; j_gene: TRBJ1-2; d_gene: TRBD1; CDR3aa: CASSLGDRGNGYTF
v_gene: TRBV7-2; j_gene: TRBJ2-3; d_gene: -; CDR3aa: CASSLVGLSTDTQYF
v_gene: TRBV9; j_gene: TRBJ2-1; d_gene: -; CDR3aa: CASSVGVSRVDEQFF
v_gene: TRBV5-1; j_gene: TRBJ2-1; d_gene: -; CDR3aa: CASSVTAGNNEQFF
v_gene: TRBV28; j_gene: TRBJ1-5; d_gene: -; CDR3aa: CASASPGYQPQHF
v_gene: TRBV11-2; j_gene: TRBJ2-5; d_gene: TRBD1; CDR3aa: CASSSEDRAQETQYF
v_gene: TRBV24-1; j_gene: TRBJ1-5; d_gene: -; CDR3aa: CATKNWGGWGNQPQHF
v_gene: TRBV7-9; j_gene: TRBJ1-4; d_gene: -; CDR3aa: CASSQPPQGLSEKLFF
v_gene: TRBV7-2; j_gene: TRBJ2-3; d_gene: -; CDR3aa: CASTAWLTEVAGTQYF
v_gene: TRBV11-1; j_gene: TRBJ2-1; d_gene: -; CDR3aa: CASSTGTQYNEQFF
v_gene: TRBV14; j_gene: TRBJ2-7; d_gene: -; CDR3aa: CVQEPSSYEQYF
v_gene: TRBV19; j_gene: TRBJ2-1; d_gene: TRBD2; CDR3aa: CASSIARLAGGQNEQFF
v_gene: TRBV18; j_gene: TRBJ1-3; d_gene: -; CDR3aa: CASAPPGDTTGDTIYF
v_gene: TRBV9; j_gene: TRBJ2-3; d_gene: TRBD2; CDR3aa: CASSEGLAGLTDTQYF
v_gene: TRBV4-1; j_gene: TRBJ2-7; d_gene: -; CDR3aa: CASSLQGTGYEQYF
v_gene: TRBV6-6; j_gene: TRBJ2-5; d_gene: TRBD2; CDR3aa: CASSYGRGLQETQYF
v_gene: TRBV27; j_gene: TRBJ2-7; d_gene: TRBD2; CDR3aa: CASSIRQGGLAGEISYEQYF
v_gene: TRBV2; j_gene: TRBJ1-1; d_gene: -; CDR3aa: CASSRALNEAFF
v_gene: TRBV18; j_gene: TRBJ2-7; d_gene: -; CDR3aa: CASSPRAGDEQYF
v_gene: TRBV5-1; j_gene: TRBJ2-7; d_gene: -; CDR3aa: CASSPLLGGSYEQYF
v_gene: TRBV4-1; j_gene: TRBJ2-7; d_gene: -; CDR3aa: CASSPDSRSYEQYF
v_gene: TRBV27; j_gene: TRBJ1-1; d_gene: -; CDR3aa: CASLPQGMNTEAFF
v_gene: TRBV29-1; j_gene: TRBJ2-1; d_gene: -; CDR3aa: CSELQGTNEQFF
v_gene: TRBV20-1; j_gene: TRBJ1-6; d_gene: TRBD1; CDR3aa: CSASPGTGGSF
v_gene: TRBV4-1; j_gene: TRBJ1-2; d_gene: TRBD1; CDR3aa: CASSQDHRGNYGYTF
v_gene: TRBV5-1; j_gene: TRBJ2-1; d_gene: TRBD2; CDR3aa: CASSSYVGTSARNEQFF
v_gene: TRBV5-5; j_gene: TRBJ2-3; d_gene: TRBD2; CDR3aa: CASSYGGSYTDTQYF
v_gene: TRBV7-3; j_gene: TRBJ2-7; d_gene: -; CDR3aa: CASSLSGGPYEQYF
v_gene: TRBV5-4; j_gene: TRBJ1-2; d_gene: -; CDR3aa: CASSFYRANYGYTF
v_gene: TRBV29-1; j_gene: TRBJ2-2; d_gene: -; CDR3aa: CSVVITGELFF
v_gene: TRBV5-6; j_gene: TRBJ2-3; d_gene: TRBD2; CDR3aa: CASGVAGGLTDTQYF
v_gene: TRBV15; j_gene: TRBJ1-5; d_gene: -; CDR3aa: CATSGAGDGNQPQHF
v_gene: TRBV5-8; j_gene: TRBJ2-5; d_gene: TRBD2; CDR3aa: CASSPSGRRETQYF
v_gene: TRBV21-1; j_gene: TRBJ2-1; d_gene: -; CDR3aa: CASSQVRREGNEQFF
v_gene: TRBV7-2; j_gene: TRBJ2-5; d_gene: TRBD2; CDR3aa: CASSLDGTSGETQYF
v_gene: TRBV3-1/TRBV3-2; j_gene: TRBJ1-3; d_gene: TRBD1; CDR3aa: CASRDRWGNTIYF
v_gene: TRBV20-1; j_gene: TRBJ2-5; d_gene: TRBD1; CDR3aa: CSPRQGDGQYF
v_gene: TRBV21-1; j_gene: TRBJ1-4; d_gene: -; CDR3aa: CASGHCKLFF
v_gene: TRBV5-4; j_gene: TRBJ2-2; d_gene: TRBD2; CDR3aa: CASSLDLAGGSTGELFF
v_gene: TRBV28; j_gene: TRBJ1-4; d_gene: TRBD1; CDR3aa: CASSFSRGQGFEKLFF
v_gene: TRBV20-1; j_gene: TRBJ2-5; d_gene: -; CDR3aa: CSVGGQETQYF
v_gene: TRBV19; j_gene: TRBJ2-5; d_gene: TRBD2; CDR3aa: CASSWTSGRRQETQYF
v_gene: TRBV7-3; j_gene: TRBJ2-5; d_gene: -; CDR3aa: CASTSAETQYF
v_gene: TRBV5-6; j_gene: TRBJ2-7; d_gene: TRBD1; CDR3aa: CASSPGTGAREQYF
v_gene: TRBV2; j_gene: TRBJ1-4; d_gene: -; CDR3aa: CASRNRDTSNEKLFF
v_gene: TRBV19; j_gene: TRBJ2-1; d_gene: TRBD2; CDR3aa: CASSIGGRPYNEQFF
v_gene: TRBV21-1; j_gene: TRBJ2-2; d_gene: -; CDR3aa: CASSKGRGRGAPGELFF
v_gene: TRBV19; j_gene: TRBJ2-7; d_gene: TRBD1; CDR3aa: CASSIQGGPAYEQYF
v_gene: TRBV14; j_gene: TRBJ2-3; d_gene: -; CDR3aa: CASSLQETDTQYF
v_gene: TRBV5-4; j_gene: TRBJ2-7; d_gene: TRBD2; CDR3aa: CARMGTSGPEDYEQYF
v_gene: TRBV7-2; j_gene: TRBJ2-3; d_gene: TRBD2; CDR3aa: CASRVTGTSGRADTDTQYF